Below are 7 T cell receptor beta chains sequenced from a single sample in a study of vaccination and CD4 T cells after COVID-19. Antigen specificity for these receptors is unknown. Treatment meaning: roughly 11-day PBMC culture with coronavirus spike peptide pools or control peptides (ViraFEST assay). Investigators obtained the unexposed donor's CD4+ T cells before the COVID-19 pandemic (2011-2018). Oncomine TCR Beta short-read sequencing was applied to DNA from cultured CD4+ T cells. TCRdb re-called the PCR reads through MiXCR, storing one row per CDR3 protein. The data show some 7,300 distinct CDR3 sequences, under 45% seen once. Input material: CD4+ T cells from blood, cultured in vitro. The source is a human donor in good health.

The V and J genes are TRBV10-3 and TRBJ2-6; possible D gene TRBD2, 6 bases. This CDR3 is built from 15 residues. The V gene's germline CDR1 is ENHRY and CDR2 SYGVKD. The V and J ends lost 6 bases and 2 bases respectively, with 11 bases between them. CDR3 DNA: TGTGCCATCAGCGGGGACTTAGCTGGGGCCAACGTCCTGACTTTC. It yields the protein CAISGDLAGANVLTF.

The chain has TRBV6-4 and TRBJ1-1; tentative D call: TRBD1 (6 bases). V lost 5 bases, J lost 5 bases, and 18 bases lay in between. This CDR3 is 15 amino acids long. Germline CDR1 MRHNA, CDR2 SNTAGT. The CDR3 loop reads CASSPQGSLETEAFF. CDR3 DNA sequence: TGTGCCAGCAGTCCACAGGGCTCCCTTGAGACTGAAGCTTTCTTT.

The chain has TRBV7-9 and TRBJ2-7, with D maybe TRBD2 (7 bases). From germline, CDR1 is SEHNR and CDR2 FQNEAQ (reference sequence). The CDR3 contains 16 residues. V lost 5 bases and J 3 bases, leaving 20 bases between the germline ends. As DNA, the CDR3 is TGTGCCAGCAGCGATATACAGGGAGGGCGGAACTACGAGCAGTACTTC. Protein product: CASSDIQGGRNYEQYF.

DNA of the CDR3: TGTGCCAGCAGTTATGTTGCAGGGGACACTGAAGCTTTCTTT. Its protein product is CASSYVAGDTEAFF. This sequence joins TRBV6-5 and TRBJ1-1, with a possible D match to TRBD1 (6 bases). The CDR3 covers 14 residues. V lost 3 bases and J 3 bases, leaving 11 bases between the germline ends. The germline CDR1 and CDR2 sequences are MNHEY and SVGAGI.

The CDR3 bases are TGCGCCAGCGGGGTCAGACCCCCGAACACTGAAGCTTTCTTT. Protein sequence: CASGVRPPNTEAFF. The chain combines TRBV10-2 with TRBJ1-1; D gene ambiguous. V lost 8 bases to trimming and J lost 1 base, with 14 bases between them. The CDR3 has 14 amino acids. The V gene's germline CDR1 is WSHSY and CDR2 SAAADI.

This clonotype was seen more than once but under ten times. This sequence joins TRBV19 and TRBJ2-2; D not resolved. This CDR3 is built from 16 residues. Germline CDR1 reads LNHDA; CDR2 reads SQIVND (reference sequence). V lost 2 bases, J lost 2 bases, and 12 bases lay in between. This CDR3 reads CASSILLTSNTGELFF. The CDR3 DNA reads as TGTGCCAGTAGTATATTGTTGACTTCTAACACCGGGGAGCTGTTTTTT.

This clonotype came up a few times. The V and J genes are TRBV6-1 and TRBJ2-1; maybe TRBD2 (6 bases). The CDR3 has 17 residues. The V and J ends lost 5 bases and 4 bases respectively, with 21 bases between them. The germline gives CDR1 MNHNS, CDR2 SASEGT. The CDR3 bases are TGTGCCAGCAGTATCAATCTACTAGCCTATAGTTACAATGAGCAGTTCTTC. Its translation is CASSINLLAYSYNEQFF.